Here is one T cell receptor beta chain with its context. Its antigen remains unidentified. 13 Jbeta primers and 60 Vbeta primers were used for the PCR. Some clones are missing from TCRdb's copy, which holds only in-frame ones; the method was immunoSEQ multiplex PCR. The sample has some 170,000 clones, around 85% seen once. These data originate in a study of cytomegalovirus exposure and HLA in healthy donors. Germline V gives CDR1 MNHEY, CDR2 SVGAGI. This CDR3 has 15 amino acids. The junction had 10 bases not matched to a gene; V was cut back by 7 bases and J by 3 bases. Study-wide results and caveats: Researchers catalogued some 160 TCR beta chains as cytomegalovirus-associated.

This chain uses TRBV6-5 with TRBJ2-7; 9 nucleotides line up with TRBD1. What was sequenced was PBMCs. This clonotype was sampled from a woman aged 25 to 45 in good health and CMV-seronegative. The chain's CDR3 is CASTPRTGVSYEQYF. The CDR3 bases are TGTGCCAGCACCCCAAGGACAGGGGTGAGCTACGAGCAGTACTTC.